This entry concerns a single T cell receptor (beta chain). A second roughly 6 to 12 cycle PCR used barcoded and J-beta primers. TCRdb re-called the 5' RACE reads through MiXCR, storing one row per CDR3 protein. The sample contains 550,000 to 650,000 distinct CDR3 sequences, about 30% of which appear only once. V lost 6 bases, J lost 2 bases, and 10 bases stayed unmatched. Germline V gives CDR1 SGHVS, CDR2 FQNEAQ. The CDR3 consists of 17 residues. The data are from a study of blood T cells in healthy people across ages. The chain couples TRBV7-8 to TRBJ2-2, with 9 positions matching TRBD2. The sequenced material came from blood. The source is a woman at least 80 years old in good health. CDR3 in amino acids: CASSRTSEGVNTGELFF. The CDR3 DNA reads as TGTGCCAGCAGTCGGACTAGCGAGGGGGTTAACACCGGGGAGCTGTTTTTT. The variable domain in full, completed from reference TRBV7-8 and TRBJ2-2, reads GAGVSQSPRYKVAKRGQDVALRCDPISGHVSLFWYQQALGQGPEFLTYFQNEAQLDKSGLPSDRFFAERPEGSVSTLKIQRTQQEDSAVYLCASSRTSEGVNTGELFFGEGSRLTVL.